A selection of T cell receptor beta chains follows, all from one sample in a study of beta chain features in type 1 diabetes. The protocol was immunoSEQ multiplex PCR, while the TCRdb copy is restricted to in-frame clones and leaves out a portion. Of some 150,000 clones in the sample, 40% to 60% were seen once. The sequencing sample was made of Tregs from blood. Source of these receptors: a man between 18 and 29 years old in good health. The CDR3 runs from the conserved cysteine through the conserved F or W. D genes are given only for firm matches. Not every row has a clone size; where given, it reads once, few, many or a size class.

TRBJ2-2 TRBV7-2 - TRBD2 CASSLAGGPVGELFF TGTGCCAGCAGCTTAGCGGGAGGGCCGGTCGGGGAGCTGTTTTTT
TRBJ2-1 TRBV10-3 - TRBD2 CATKAGGYYNEQFF TGTGCCACAAAGGCGGGAGGATACTACAATGAGCAGTTCTTC
TRBJ2-3 TRBV23-1 - - CASSQSCYGVSDTQYF TGCGCCAGCAGTCAATCTTGTTACGGGGTGTCAGATACGCAGTATTTT
TRBJ2-7 TRBV7-2 few - CASSLTFSGRTPYEQYF TGTGCCAGCAGCCTTACCTTTTCAGGGAGGACCCCCTACGAGCAGTACTTC
TRBJ2-3 TRBV11-2 few - CASSWGLDTQYF TGTGCCAGCAGCTGGGGCCTGGATACGCAGTATTTT
TRBJ2-2 TRBV5-1 - - CASTPRGTNTGELFF TGCGCCAGCACTCCCAGGGGTACGAACACCGGGGAGCTGTTTTTT
TRBJ2-7 TRBV6-1 - - CASSGPIRGFSYEQYF TGTGCCAGCAGTGGGCCGATCAGGGGCTTCTCCTACGAGCAGTACTTC
TRBJ2-1 TRBV6-6 few TRBD1 CACRDRVVNEQFF TGTGCCTGCCGGGACAGGGTAGTCAATGAGCAGTTCTTC
TRBJ2-3 TRBV5-4 once TRBD2 CASSRGLASDTQYF TGTGCCAGCAGCCGGGGACTAGCATCAGATACGCAGTATTTT
TRBJ2-7 TRBV9 - - CASSASSGKGSTEQYF TGTGCCAGCAGCGCCTCGTCAGGAAAAGGATCTACGGAGCAGTACTTC
TRBJ2-7 TRBV29-1 few TRBD2 CSVITSGASYEQYF TGCAGCGTTATCACTAGCGGGGCCTCCTACGAGCAGTACTTC
TRBJ2-7 TRBV28 - TRBD2 CASSPGLAGAYEQYF TGTGCCAGCAGTCCCGGACTAGCGGGAGCCTACGAGCAGTACTTC
TRBJ2-1 TRBV7-3 - - CASSPHSLSYNEQFF TGTGCCAGCAGCCCCCACTCCCTGTCCTACAATGAGCAGTTCTTC
TRBJ2-5 TRBV7-2 - TRBD2 CASSLGPGLNQETQYF TGTGCCAGCAGCTTAGGACCGGGACTAAATCAAGAGACCCAGTACTTC
TRBJ2-1 TRBV19 - TRBD1 CASSKEGAEQFF TGTGCCAGTAGTAAAGAGGGGGCCGAGCAGTTCTTC
TRBJ1-2 TRBV18 - - CASSLSDAGGYTF TGTGCCAGCTCACTCTCGGACGCGGGTGGCTACACCTTC
TRBJ2-3 TRBV4-3 - TRBD2 CASSHLTSRHTDTQYF TGCGCCAGCAGCCACTTGACTAGCCGCCACACAGATACGCAGTATTTT
TRBJ2-3 TRBV7-2 - - CASRGRIDAAASTDTQYF TGTGCCAGCAGGGGGCGCATAGACGCCGCGGCTAGCACAGATACGCAGTATTTT
TRBJ1-2 TRBV27 - - CASSAGRGYGYTF TGTGCCAGTTCGGCGGGACGCGGCTATGGCTACACCTTC
TRBJ2-7 TRBV18 - - CASSPKNVRGSYF TGTGCCAGCTCACCAAAAAATGTGCGGGGCAGCTACTTC
TRBJ2-1 TRBV19 - TRBD2 CASSIANLGLAGVNEQFF TGTGCCAGTAGTATCGCCAACCTGGGACTAGCGGGGGTTAATGAGCAGTTCTTC
TRBJ2-7 TRBV4-1 - TRBD1 CASSLRTGYHEQYF TGCGCCAGCAGCCTACGGACAGGGTACCACGAGCAGTACTTC
TRBJ2-7 TRBV27 - - CASNPQGTPSYEQYF TGTGCCAGCAACCCACAGGGAACTCCTTCCTACGAGCAGTACTTC
TRBJ1-6 TRBV19 - - CASSIGQTYNSPLHF TGTGCCAGTAGTATAGGACAGACCTATAATTCACCCCTCCACTTT
TRBJ1-1 TRBV7-9 few TRBD1 CASSLAGGVEAFF TGTGCCAGCAGCTTAGCAGGGGGCGTTGAAGCTTTCTTT
TRBJ1-4 TRBV5-1 - - CASSSGRGEGEKLFF TGCGCCAGCAGCTCAGGTCGCGGCGAGGGTGAAAAACTGTTTTTT
TRBJ1-6 TRBV7-2 - - CASRGANSPLHF TGTGCCAGCCGCGGGGCTAATTCACCCCTCCACTTT
TRBJ2-3 TRBV27 - - CASSLRLGITDTQYF TGTGCCAGCAGTTTACGGCTCGGGATTACAGATACGCAGTATTTT
TRBJ2-7 TRBV23-1 few - CASSPWTDYEQYF TGCGCCAGCAGTCCGTGGACTGATTACGAGCAGTACTTC
TRBJ2-3 TRBV7-2 few - CASSLVGLAGTDTQYF TGTGCCAGCAGCTTAGTGGGACTCGCCGGCACAGATACGCAGTATTTT
TRBJ1-1 TRBV7-9 few - CASSLVAAEAFF TGTGCCAGCAGCTTAGTAGCAGCAGAAGCTTTCTTT
TRBJ2-3 TRBV5-1 few TRBD2 CASSEGLAGGIPDTQYF TGCGCCAGCAGCGAGGGACTAGCGGGTGGTATTCCAGATACGCAGTATTTT
TRBJ1-5 TRBV7-9 few - CASSLSQGLGQPQHF TGTGCCAGCAGCTTAAGTCAGGGGCTGGGGCAGCCCCAGCATTTT
TRBJ2-7 TRBV7-2 - TRBD2 CASGHRQSGRERYEQYF TGCGCCAGCGGACATCGACAAAGCGGGAGGGAGAGGTACGAGCAGTACTTC
TRBJ2-5 TRBV25-1 - - CATLGTFQETQYF TGTGCCACCCTCGGGACATTCCAAGAGACCCAGTACTTC
TRBJ2-1 TRBV11-3 - TRBD1 CASSLQGQGSGEQFF TGTGCCAGCAGCCTCCAGGGACAGGGATCTGGTGAGCAGTTCTTC
TRBJ2-3 TRBV4-3 - TRBD2 CASSQDGTSGIPDTQYF TGCGCCAGCAGCCAAGATGGGACTAGCGGGATACCAGATACGCAGTATTTT
TRBJ1-1 TRBV6-5 - - CASSYRRSLQNTEAFF TGTGCCAGCAGTTACAGGAGGTCCCTCCAGAACACTGAAGCTTTCTTT
TRBJ2-1 TRBV5-1 few TRBD2 CASSSTSGSYNEQFF TGCGCCAGCAGCTCGACTAGCGGGAGTTATAATGAGCAGTTCTTC
TRBJ1-5 TRBV6-1 few - CASRYTDSNQPQHF TGTGCCAGCAGGTACACAGATAGCAATCAGCCCCAGCATTTT
TRBJ2-7 TRBV27 - TRBD1 CASSLSLQGVYEQYF TGTGCCAGCAGTTTAAGTCTACAGGGGGTCTACGAGCAGTACTTC
TRBJ2-5 TRBV29-1 few - CSGSREGTGMKTQYF TGCAGCGGAAGTCGGGAGGGGACAGGGATGAAGACCCAGTACTTC
TRBJ1-2 TRBV6-6 - TRBD1 CASSRGTGGTGGYTF TGTGCCAGCAGTAGGGGAACAGGGGGTACGGGAGGCTACACCTTC
TRBJ1-1 TRBV28 few TRBD1 CASSLRTGATEAFF TGTGCCAGCAGTCTGAGGACAGGGGCCACTGAAGCTTTCTTT
TRBJ2-7 TRBV11-2 - TRBD1 CASSPSDRGRYEQYF TGTGCCAGCAGCCCTTCTGACAGGGGTCGATACGAGCAGTACTTC
TRBJ2-2 TRBV7-9 few - CASSFGGANTGELFF TGTGCCAGCAGCTTTGGCGGGGCGAACACCGGGGAGCTGTTTTTT
TRBJ2-3 TRBV10-3 - TRBD2 CAISGLAGGPDTQYF TGTGCCATCAGTGGCTTGGCGGGGGGGCCAGATACGCAGTATTTT